These T cell receptor beta chains were read from a single sample in a study of spatial heterogeneity in lung cancer. TCRdb re-called the 5' RACE reads through MiXCR, storing one row per CDR3 protein. The table has tens of thousands of distinct CDR3 sequences, around 8.6% seen once. The source material was PBMCs, sampled at surgery. These receptors originate from a male donor with early-stage non-small cell lung cancer. The CDR3 runs from the conserved cysteine through the conserved F or W. D genes are given only for firm matches. Expanded clones are given a class, and other clones once, few, many or no size at all.

>-|TRBV10-3|-|TRBJ2-3
TGTGCCATCAGTGACGACAGCACAGATACGCAGTATTTT
CAISDDSTDTQYF
>many|TRBV20-1|-|TRBJ1-2
TGCAGTGCTAGAATTACCTATGGCTACACCTTC
CSARITYGYTF
>few|TRBV5-1|TRBD2|TRBJ2-3
TGCGCCAGCAGGTTAGCGGGCCTTAGCACAGATACGCAGTATTTT
CASRLAGLSTDTQYF
>many|TRBV28|-|TRBJ2-2
TGTGCCACCTTCAAGCCAGGGTCCCCCGGGGAGCTGTTTTTT
CATFKPGSPGELFF
>many|TRBV19|TRBD1|TRBJ2-5
TGTGCCAGTAGTATAGCAGGGGGAGAAGAGACCCAGTACTTC
CASSIAGGEETQYF
>-|TRBV5-1|-|TRBJ2-5
TGCGCCAGCAGGCCCACAGGGCTGGAGACCCAGTACTTC
CASRPTGLETQYF
>many|TRBV11-2|-|TRBJ2-1
TGTGCCAGCAGCTCGACTAGCTACAATGAGCAGTTCTTC
CASSSTSYNEQFF
>many|TRBV4-2|-|TRBJ1-6
TGTGCCAGCAGACCGGGGGGTAATTCACCCCTCCACTTT
CASRPGGNSPLHF
>many|TRBV6-1|-|TRBJ2-5
TGTGCCAGCACCCTCCTGGGGCGCGAGACCCAGTACTTC
CASTLLGRETQYF
>few|TRBV19|TRBD2|TRBJ2-3
TGTGCCAGTAGTAGTTCTAGCGGGTATTCAGATACGCAGTATTTT
CASSSSSGYSDTQYF
>many|TRBV20-1|TRBD2|TRBJ2-2
TGCAGTGCTCCCGCGGGGGGGCGGACCGGGGAGCTGTTTTTT
CSAPAGGRTGELFF
>-|TRBV29-1|TRBD1|TRBJ2-3
TGCAGCGCCGGGACAGGGAGAGGAGATACGCAGTATTTT
CSAGTGRGDTQYF
>few|TRBV28|TRBD2|TRBJ2-1
TGTGCCAGCAGGAAAACTAGCGGGAGCTACAATGAGCAGTTCTTC
CASRKTSGSYNEQFF
>many|TRBV6-2/TRBV6-3|TRBD1|TRBJ2-7
TGTGCCAGCAGTTCCCAGGGACAGGGGATTTCCTACGAGCAGTACTTC
CASSSQGQGISYEQYF
>few|TRBV2|-|TRBJ1-2
TGTGCCAGCTGGGGATCGGGGGGCCTAATCTATGGCTACACCTTC
CASWGSGGLIYGYTF
>few|TRBV14|-|TRBJ2-5
TGTGCCAGCAGCCAAGTTTACGGAGAAGGGACCCAGTACTTC
CASSQVYGEGTQYF
>few|TRBV28|-|TRBJ1-4
TGTGCCAGCAGTTTATCACGAGGCTTGGAAAAACTGTTTTTT
CASSLSRGLEKLFF
>many|TRBV28|-|TRBJ1-1
TGTGCCAGCAGTTTGGGTGGTAGCACTGAAGCTTTCTTT
CASSLGGSTEAFF
>few|TRBV7-2|-|TRBJ2-7
TGTGCCAGCAGCCGAACCCACAGCCTTTCTACCTACGAGCAGTACTTC
CASSRTHSLSTYEQYF
>-|TRBV7-3|-|TRBJ2-2
TGTGCCAGCAGCTTGGCCCTTGACACCGGGGAGCTGTTTTTT
CASSLALDTGELFF
>-|TRBV21-1|-|TRBJ2-7
TGTGCCAGCAGCCCAGATGAGGGGGCCGAGCAGTACTTC
CASSPDEGAEQYF
>many|TRBV5-5|-|TRBJ2-7
TGTGCCAGCAGCTTGGAAGCTATGTGGGGGAACTTGTACGAGCAGTACTTC
CASSLEAMWGNLYEQYF
>few|TRBV18|TRBD2|TRBJ2-1
TGTGCCAGCTCACCGTATGTGACTAGCGGATCCTACAATGAGCAGTTCTTC
CASSPYVTSGSYNEQFF
>many|TRBV6-5|-|TRBJ1-5
TGTGCCAGCAGGCCCTTTCTAGGGCCCCAGCATTTT
CASRPFLGPQHF
>many|TRBV30|-|TRBJ1-2
TGTGCCTGGAGTGTAGAGCCCCTTCGTGGCTACACCTTC
CAWSVEPLRGYTF
>-|TRBV3-1|-|TRBJ2-7
TGTGCCAGCAGCCCCGGGGGGCTGCAGTACTTC
CASSPGGLQYF
>few|TRBV2|-|TRBJ1-2
TGTGCCAGCAGTCAGGGATATAACTATGGCTACACCTTC
CASSQGYNYGYTF
>-|TRBV6-5|-|TRBJ2-1
TGTGCCAGCAGTCCAGCGGATTACAATGAGCAGTTCTTC
CASSPADYNEQFF
>many|TRBV28|TRBD2|TRBJ2-3
TGTGCCAGCAGCACCCGGACTAGCGGCACAGATACGCAGTATTTT
CASSTRTSGTDTQYF
>-|TRBV7-9|-|TRBJ2-2
TGTGCCAGCAGGCCGGGACGGGACACCGGGGAGCTGTTTTTT
CASRPGRDTGELFF
>-|TRBV6-5|TRBD1|TRBJ2-7
TGTGCCAGCAGTGGGGACAGGGGTTTTTCTGAGCAGTACTTC
CASSGDRGFSEQYF
>few|TRBV28|TRBD2|TRBJ2-7
TGTGCCAGCACCGGGACTAGCGGGGGTTTCGGGTACGAGCAGTACTTC
CASTGTSGGFGYEQYF
>many|TRBV21-1|-|TRBJ1-4
TGTGCCAGCAGCAAAGGTGACAGGGCAATCAATGAAAAACTGTTTTTT
CASSKGDRAINEKLFF
>many|TRBV9|TRBD2|TRBJ2-1
TGTGCCAGCACCGAAGGGAGCGGGGCCAGCTCCTACAATGAGCAGTTCTTC
CASTEGSGASSYNEQFF
>few|TRBV5-5|-|TRBJ2-5
TGTGCCAGCAGCTTGGCCCCAGGCCCGGAGACCCAGTACTTC
CASSLAPGPETQYF
>-|TRBV2|-|TRBJ1-2
TGTGCCAGCAGTGAAGCGCCCGGGAATATGGGTGGCTACACCTTC
CASSEAPGNMGGYTF
>few|TRBV20-1|-|TRBJ2-1
TGCAGTGCTAGAGGGGGTCACGGAGGCTCCTACAATGAGCAGTTCTTC
CSARGGHGGSYNEQFF
>few|TRBV6-2/TRBV6-3|-|TRBJ1-5
TGTGCCAGCAGAAAGTTGGGACGACTTCTCAATCAGCCCCAGCATTTT
CASRKLGRLLNQPQHF
>-|TRBV5-5|TRBD2|TRBJ2-2
TGTGCCAGCAGCCGGCTAGCGGATGCGAGCACCGGGGAGCTGTTTTTT
CASSRLADASTGELFF
>few|TRBV21-1|-|TRBJ2-3
TGTGCCAGCAGCAAAGTATGTCGGCAGGCCCTGGAGCCGGCAGATACGCAGTATTTT
CASSKVCRQALEPADTQYF
>many|TRBV7-9|-|TRBJ2-3
TGTGCCAGCAGCAAGTTCCGGGTAGCTCGGGGGGATACGCAGTATTTT
CASSKFRVARGDTQYF
>-|TRBV12-3/TRBV12-4|TRBD1|TRBJ1-1
TGTGCCAGCAGTTTAGTGCAGGGGGTCACTGAAGCTTTCTTT
CASSLVQGVTEAFF
>-|TRBV28|-|TRBJ1-5
TGTGCCAGCTCATACCCCCGGGGTCAAAGTCAGCCCCAGCATTTT
CASSYPRGQSQPQHF
>few|TRBV6-2/TRBV6-3|-|TRBJ2-1
TGTGCCAGCAGTTACGGCGGGTTTGAGCAGTTCTTC
CASSYGGFEQFF
>many|TRBV12-3/TRBV12-4|TRBD1|TRBJ2-2
TGTGCCAGCAGTTTGGGACAGATTAACACCGGGGAGCTGTTTTTT
CASSLGQINTGELFF
>many|TRBV18|-|TRBJ2-5
TGTGCCAGCTCACCGCGCCAAGAAGAGACCCAGTACTTC
CASSPRQEETQYF
>many|TRBV29-1|-|TRBJ2-5
TGCAGCGTTGACCTGACAGGGACTGGGGAGACCCAGTACTTC
CSVDLTGTGETQYF
>few|TRBV6-6|-|TRBJ1-4
TGTGCCAGCGGCGCAACTAATGAAAAACTGTTTTTT
CASGATNEKLFF
>few|TRBV20-1|-|TRBJ2-3
TGCAGTGCTAGAGATTGGGGGGACTCTCGCACAGATACGCAGTATTTT
CSARDWGDSRTDTQYF
>-|TRBV7-2|-|TRBJ2-3
TGTGCCAGCAGCTTAGTCCCCGTGGATACGCAGTATTTT
CASSLVPVDTQYF
>few|TRBV9|TRBD1|TRBJ1-3
TGTGCCAGCAGCGGCAACAGGGGGCGTACTGGAAACACCATATATTTT
CASSGNRGRTGNTIYF
>-|TRBV20-1|-|TRBJ2-6
TGCAGTGTTCCCCAGCCGGGGGCCAACGTCCTGACTTTC
CSVPQPGANVLTF
>many|TRBV7-9|-|TRBJ2-7
TGTGCCAGCAGCTCGGCCCCCGGGCCCGACGTCCCCGCCTACGAGCAGTACTTC
CASSSAPGPDVPAYEQYF
>many|TRBV5-1|-|TRBJ2-1
TGCGCCAGCAGCTTGGAGATTAACCGGCCTGAGCAGTTCTTC
CASSLEINRPEQFF
>few|TRBV5-1|-|TRBJ2-1
TGCGCCAGCAGCTCGGATGTGCCCAGGAACCCTACCTACAATGAGCAGTTCTTC
CASSSDVPRNPTYNEQFF
>many|TRBV5-1|-|TRBJ1-5
TGCGCCAGCAGCTTGGAGGGGAGCCCCAATCAGCCCCAGCATTTT
CASSLEGSPNQPQHF
>many|TRBV29-1|-|TRBJ2-2
TGCAGCGTTGGGGGGTTAGGGACCACCGGGGAGCTGTTTTTT
CSVGGLGTTGELFF